This T cell receptor beta chain was obtained from a study of T cell responses to AZD1222 COVID-19 vaccine. Study-wide results and caveats: When two AZD1222 doses had been given, Spike-specific TCR breadth and depth rose. Of spike-specific TCRs, nearly half reportedly target regions left unmutated in variants. Repertoires were obtained solely post-peak T cell response. Clonal diversity was possibly underestimated, and white British individuals and females predominated among donors.

Regarding this clone: The antigen is not known.

This CDR3 is built from 14 residues. Germline V CDR1 and CDR2: MNHNS, SASEGT. V lost 2 bases and J lost 4, with 11 bases in between. The protocol was immunoSEQ multiplex PCR, while the TCRdb copy is restricted to in-frame clones and leaves out a portion. The sample has tens of thousands of clones; around 80% are singletons. The chain couples TRBV6-1 to TRBJ1-2; no clear D. Here the sequenced sample was peripheral blood, taken on day 0 of AZD1222 vaccination. The receptor was derived from an adult in good health. CDR3 in amino acids: CASSELGRGYGYTF. Written as DNA, the CDR3 is TGTGCCAGCAGTGAACTTGGCCGAGGCTATGGCTACACCTTC.